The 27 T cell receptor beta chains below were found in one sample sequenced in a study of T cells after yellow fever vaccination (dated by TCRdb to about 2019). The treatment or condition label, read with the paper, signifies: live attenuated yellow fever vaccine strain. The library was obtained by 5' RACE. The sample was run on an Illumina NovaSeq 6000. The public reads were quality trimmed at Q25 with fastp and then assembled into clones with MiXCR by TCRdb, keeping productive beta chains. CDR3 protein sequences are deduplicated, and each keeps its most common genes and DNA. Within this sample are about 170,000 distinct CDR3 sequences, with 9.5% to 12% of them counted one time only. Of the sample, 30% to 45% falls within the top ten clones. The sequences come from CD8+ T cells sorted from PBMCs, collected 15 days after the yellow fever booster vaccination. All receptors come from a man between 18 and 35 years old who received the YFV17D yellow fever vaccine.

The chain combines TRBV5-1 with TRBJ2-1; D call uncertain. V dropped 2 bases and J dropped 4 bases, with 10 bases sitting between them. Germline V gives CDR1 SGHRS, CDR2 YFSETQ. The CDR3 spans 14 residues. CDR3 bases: TGCGCCAGCAGCTTAGAACAGCTATACAATGAGCAGTTCTTC. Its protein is CASSLEQLYNEQFF.

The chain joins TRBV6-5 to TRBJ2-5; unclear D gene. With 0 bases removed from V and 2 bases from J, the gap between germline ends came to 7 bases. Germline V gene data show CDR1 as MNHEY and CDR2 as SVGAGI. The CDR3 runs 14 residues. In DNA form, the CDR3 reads TGTGCCAGCAGTTACTCTTTCAAGCAAGAGACCCAGTACTTC. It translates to CASSYSFKQETQYF.

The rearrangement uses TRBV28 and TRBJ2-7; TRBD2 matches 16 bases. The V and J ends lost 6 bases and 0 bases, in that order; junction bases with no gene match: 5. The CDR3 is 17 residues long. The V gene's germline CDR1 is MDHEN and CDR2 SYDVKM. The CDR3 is CASRGTSGGGDSYEQYV. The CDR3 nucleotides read TGTGCCAGCAGGGGGACTAGCGGGGGGGGTGACTCCTACGAGCAGTACGTC.

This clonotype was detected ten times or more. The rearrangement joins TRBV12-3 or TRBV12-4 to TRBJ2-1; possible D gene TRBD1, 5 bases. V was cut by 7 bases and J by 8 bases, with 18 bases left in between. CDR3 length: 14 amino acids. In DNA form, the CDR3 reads TGTGCCAGCACCAGGGCTGGTGCCGACGATGAGCAGTTCTTC. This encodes CASTRAGADDEQFF.

The CDR3 loop is CASSQTQHSGNTIYF. In DNA form, the CDR3 reads TGCGCCAGCAGCCAGACACAGCACTCTGGAAACACCATATATTTT. The V and J genes are TRBV4-1 and TRBJ1-3; D is uncertain. V dropped 3 bases and J dropped 0 bases, with 9 bases sitting between them. This CDR3 is built from 15 residues. CDR1 and CDR2 (germline): MGHRA, YSYEKL.

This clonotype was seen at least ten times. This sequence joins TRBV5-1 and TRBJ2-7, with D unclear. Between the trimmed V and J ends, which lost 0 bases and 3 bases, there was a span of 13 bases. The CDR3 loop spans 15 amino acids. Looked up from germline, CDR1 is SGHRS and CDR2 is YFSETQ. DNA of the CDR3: TGCGCCAGCAGCTTGGCCATACTGACGGACTACGAGCAGTACTTC. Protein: CASSLAILTDYEQYF.

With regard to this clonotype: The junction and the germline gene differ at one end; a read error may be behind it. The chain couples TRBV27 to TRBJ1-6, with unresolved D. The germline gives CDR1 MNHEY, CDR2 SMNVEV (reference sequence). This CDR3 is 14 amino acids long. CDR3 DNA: TGTGCCAGCAGTTTCAACGGGGATAAGTCACCCCTCCACTTT. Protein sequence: CASSFNGDKSPLHF.

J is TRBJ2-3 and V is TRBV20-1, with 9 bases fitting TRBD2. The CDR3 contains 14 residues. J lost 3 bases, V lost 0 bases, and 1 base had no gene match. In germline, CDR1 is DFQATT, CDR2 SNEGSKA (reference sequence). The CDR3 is CSARELAGTDTQYF. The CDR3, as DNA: TGCAGTGCTAGAGAGCTAGCGGGAACAGATACGCAGTATTTT.

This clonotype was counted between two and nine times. For the CDR3, the DNA is TGTGCCAGCAGTTACCGTATGGGCGATGAGCAGTTCTTC. Translation gives CASSYRMGDEQFF. The V and J genes are TRBV6-2 or TRBV6-3 and TRBJ2-1; D gene uncertain. The CDR3 runs to 13 residues. Germline CDR1 is MNHEY and CDR2 is SVGEGT. Between the trimmed V and J ends, which lost 2 bases and 8 bases, there was a span of 10 bases.

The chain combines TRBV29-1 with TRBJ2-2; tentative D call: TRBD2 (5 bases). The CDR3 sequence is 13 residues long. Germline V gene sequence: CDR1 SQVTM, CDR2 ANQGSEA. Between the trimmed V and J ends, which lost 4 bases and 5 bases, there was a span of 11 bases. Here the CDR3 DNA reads TGCAGCGTTGGTGAGGGAACAACCGGGGAGCTGTTTTTT. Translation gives CSVGEGTTGELFF.

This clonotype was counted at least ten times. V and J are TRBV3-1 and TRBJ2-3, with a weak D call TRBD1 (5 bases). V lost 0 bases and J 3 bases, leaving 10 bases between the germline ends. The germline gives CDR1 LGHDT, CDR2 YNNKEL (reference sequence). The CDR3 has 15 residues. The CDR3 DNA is TGTGCCAGCAGCCAAGACCCCGCAGGGACAGATACGCAGTATTTT. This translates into CASSQDPAGTDTQYF.

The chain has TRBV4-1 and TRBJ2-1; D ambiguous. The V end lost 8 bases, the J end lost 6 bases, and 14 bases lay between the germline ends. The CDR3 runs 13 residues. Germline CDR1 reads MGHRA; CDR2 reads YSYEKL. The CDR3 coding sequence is TGCGCCAGCCTGGAACCAATTTCCAATGAGCAGTTCTTC. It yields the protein CASLEPISNEQFF.

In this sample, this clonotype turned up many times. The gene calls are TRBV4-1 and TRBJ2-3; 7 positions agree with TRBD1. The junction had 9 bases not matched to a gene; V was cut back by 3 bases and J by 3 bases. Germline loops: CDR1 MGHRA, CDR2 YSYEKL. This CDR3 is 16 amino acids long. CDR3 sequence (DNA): TGCGCCAGCAGCCACCTCAGGACAGGCGGAACAGATACGCAGTATTTT. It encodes CASSHLRTGGTDTQYF.

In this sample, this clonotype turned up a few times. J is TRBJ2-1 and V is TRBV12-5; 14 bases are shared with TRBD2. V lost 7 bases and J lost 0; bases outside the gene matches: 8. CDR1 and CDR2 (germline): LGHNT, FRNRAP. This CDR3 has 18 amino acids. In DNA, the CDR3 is TGTGCTAGTGTCCAGGGACTAGCGGGGGCAAGCTCCTACAATGAGCAGTTCTTC. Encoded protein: CASVQGLAGASSYNEQFF. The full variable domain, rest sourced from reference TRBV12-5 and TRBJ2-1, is DARVTQTPRHKVTEMGQEVTMRCQPILGHNTVFWYRQTMMQGLELLAYFRNRAPLDDSGMPKDRFSAEMPDATLATLKIQPSEPRDSAVYFCASVQGLAGASSYNEQFFGPGTRLTVL.

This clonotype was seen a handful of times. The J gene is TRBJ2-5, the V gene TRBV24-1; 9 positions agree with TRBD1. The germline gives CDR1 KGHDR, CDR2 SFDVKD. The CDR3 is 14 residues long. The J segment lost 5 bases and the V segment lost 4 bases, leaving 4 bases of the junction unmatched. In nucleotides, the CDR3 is TGTGCCACCAGTGAAAGGACAGGGGAGGAGACCCAGTACTTC. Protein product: CATSERTGEETQYF.

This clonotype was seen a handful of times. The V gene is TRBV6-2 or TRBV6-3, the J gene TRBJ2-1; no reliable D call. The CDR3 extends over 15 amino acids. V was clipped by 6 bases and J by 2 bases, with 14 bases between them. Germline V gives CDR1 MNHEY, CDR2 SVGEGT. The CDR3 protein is CASRGRSSPYNEQFF. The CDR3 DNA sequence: TGTGCCAGCAGAGGTCGGTCTTCGCCCTACAATGAGCAGTTCTTC.

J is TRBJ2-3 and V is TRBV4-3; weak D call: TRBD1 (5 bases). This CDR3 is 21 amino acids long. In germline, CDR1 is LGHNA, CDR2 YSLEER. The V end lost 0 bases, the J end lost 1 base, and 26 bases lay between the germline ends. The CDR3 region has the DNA TGCGCCAGCAGCCAAGATCCCGCGTTTGGGGCGCTGGGTATCGGCACAGATACGCAGTATTTT. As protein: CASSQDPAFGALGIGTDTQYF.

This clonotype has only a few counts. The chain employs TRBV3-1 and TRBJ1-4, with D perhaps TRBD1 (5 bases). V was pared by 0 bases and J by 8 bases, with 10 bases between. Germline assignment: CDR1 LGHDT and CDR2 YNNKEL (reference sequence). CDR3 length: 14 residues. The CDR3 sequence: CASSQEGEGEKLFF. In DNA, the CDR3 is TGTGCCAGCAGCCAAGAGGGGGAAGGAGAAAAACTGTTTTTT.

The CDR3 coding sequence is TGTGCCAGCAGCTTCGGGGTCCCCTCTGGAAACACCATATATTTT. Its protein product is CASSFGVPSGNTIYF. The chain combines TRBV7-9 with TRBJ1-3, with unresolved D. Germline V gene data show CDR1 as SEHNR and CDR2 as FQNEAQ (reference sequence). This CDR3 is built from 15 residues. V lost 3 bases to trimming and J lost 0 bases, with 9 bases between them. Variable domain in full (rest from reference TRBV7-9 and TRBJ1-3): DTGVSQNPRHKITKRGQNVTFRCDPISEHNRLYWYRQTLGQGPEFLTYFQNEAQLEKSRLLSDRFSAERPKGSFSTLEIQRTEQGDSAMYLCASSFGVPSGNTIYFGEGSWLTVV.

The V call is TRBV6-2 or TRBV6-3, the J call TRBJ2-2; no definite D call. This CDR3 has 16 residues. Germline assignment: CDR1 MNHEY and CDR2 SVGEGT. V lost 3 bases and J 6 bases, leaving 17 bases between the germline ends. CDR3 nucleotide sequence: TGTGCCAGCAGTTATGGCCTTTGGGAATCGGCCGGGGAGCTGTTTTTT. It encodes CASSYGLWESAGELFF.

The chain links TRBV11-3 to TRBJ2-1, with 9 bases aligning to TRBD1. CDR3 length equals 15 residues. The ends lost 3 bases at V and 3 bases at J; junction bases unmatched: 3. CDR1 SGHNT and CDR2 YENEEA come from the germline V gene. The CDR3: CASSFRQGDYNEQFF. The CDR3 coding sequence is TGTGCCAGCAGCTTTAGACAGGGGGACTACAATGAGCAGTTCTTC.

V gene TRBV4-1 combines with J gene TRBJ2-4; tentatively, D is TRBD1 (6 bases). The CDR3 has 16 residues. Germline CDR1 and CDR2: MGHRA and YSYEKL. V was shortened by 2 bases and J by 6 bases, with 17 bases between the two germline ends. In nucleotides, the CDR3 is TGCGCCAGCAGCCAATACTGGGGGCAGGGCACAAACATTCAGTACTTC. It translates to CASSQYWGQGTNIQYF.

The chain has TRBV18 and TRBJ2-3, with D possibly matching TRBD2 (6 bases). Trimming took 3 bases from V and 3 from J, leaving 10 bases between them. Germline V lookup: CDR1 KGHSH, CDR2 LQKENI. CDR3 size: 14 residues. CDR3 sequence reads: CASSPGGATDTQYF. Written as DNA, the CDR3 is TGTGCCAGCTCACCGGGCGGGGCTACAGATACGCAGTATTTT. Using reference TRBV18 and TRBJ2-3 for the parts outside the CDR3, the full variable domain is NAGVMQNPRHLVRRRGQEARLRCSPMKGHSHVYWYRQLPEEGLKFMVYLQKENIIDESGMPKERFSAEFPKEGPSILRIQQVVRGDSAAYFCASSPGGATDTQYFGPGTRLTVL.

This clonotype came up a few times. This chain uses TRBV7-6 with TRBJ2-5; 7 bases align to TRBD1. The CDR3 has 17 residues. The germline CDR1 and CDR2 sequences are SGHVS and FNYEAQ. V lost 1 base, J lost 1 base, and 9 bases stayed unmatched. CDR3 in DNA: TGTGCCAGCAGCTTAGGGGGAGAACAGGGGAGCCAAGAGACCCAGTACTTC. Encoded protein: CASSLGGEQGSQETQYF.

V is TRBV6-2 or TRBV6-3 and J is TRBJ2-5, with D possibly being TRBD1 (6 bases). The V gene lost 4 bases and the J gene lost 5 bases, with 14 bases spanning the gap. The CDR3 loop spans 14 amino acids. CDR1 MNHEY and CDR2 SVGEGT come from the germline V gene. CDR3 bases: TGTGCCAGCAGTTCCGGCAGGGGCTCGGAGACCCAGTACTTC. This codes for CASSSGRGSETQYF.

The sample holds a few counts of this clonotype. In DNA, the CDR3 is TGTGCCAGCAGTTATCATGCACCGGCCCCAGAGACCCAGTACTTC. This codes for CASSYHAPAPETQYF. The rearrangement uses TRBV6-2 or TRBV6-3 and TRBJ2-5; unclear D gene. From germline, CDR1 is MNHEY and CDR2 SVGEGT. Between the trimmed V and J ends, which lost 3 bases and 4 bases, there was a span of 15 bases. CDR3 size: 15 residues.

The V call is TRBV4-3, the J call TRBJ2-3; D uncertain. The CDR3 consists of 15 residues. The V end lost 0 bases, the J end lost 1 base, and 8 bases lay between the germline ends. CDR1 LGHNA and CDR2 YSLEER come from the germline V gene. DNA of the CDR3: TGCGCCAGCAGCCAAGAGGGTGTTGGCACAGATACGCAGTATTTT. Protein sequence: CASSQEGVGTDTQYF.